This entry lists 7 T cell receptor beta chains sequenced from one sample in a study of cytomegalovirus exposure and HLA in healthy donors (dated by TCRdb to about 2017). To prepare the library, the immunoSEQ multiplex PCR assay was applied. For the multiplex PCR, a mixture combining 60 forward primers for TCR Vbeta segments and 13 reverse primers for TCR Jbeta segments was used. The immuneACCESS repertoire file appears here via TCRdb, limited to in-frame rearrangements. These files lack a portion of the clones; in checked studies, under half of the deficit traces to unresolved V genes, and the cause of the others is not known. The sample table contains some 110,000 clones; only one count was recorded for more than 70% of them. 15% to 20% of the sample is held by the ten biggest clonotypes. The sequenced material came from PBMCs. All receptors come from a man in his forties or fifties in good health and CMV-seropositive.

The chain couples TRBV10-1 to TRBJ2-2; TRBD2 aligns across 15 bases. The CDR3 consists of 15 residues. From germline, CDR1 is WNHNN and CDR2 SYGVQD (reference sequence). In DNA, the CDR3 is TGCGCAGGGACTAGCGGGAGGCATTACACCGGGGAGCTGTTTTTT. Translating gives CAGTSGRHYTGELFF.

The CDR3 is CASSRVQGEKLFF. The DNA for the CDR3 is TGTGCCAGCTCGCGTGTTCAGGGGGAAAAACTGTTTTTT. This chain joins TRBV18 and TRBJ1-4, with D possibly matching TRBD1 (6 bases). Germline V gives CDR1 KGHSH, CDR2 LQKENI. V was cut by 6 bases and J by 8 bases, with 13 bases left in between. The CDR3 sequence is 13 residues long.

The chain links TRBV7-9 to TRBJ2-1; maybe TRBD1 (7 bases). The CDR3 spans 15 residues. The germline V and J ends were trimmed by 5 bases and 2 bases, with 13 bases remaining between them. Germline CDR1 is SEHNR and CDR2 is FQNEAQ (reference sequence). Written as DNA, the CDR3 is TGTGCCAGCAGCGGAGGGGGCGCCGCCTACAATGAGCAGTTCTTC. This encodes CASSGGGAAYNEQFF.

This sequence joins TRBV19 and TRBJ2-5, with 10 bases that match TRBD2. Germline trimming cut 2 bases from V and 3 bases from J; bases unmatched to any gene: 6. The CDR3 has 16 residues. The germline V gene has CDR1 LNHDA and CDR2 SQIVND (reference sequence). Here the CDR3 DNA reads TGTGCCAGTAGTATAACCCTAGCGGGAGTGGAAGAGACCCAGTACTTC. Translation: CASSITLAGVEETQYF.

This clone was found a few times. The chain couples TRBV9 to TRBJ2-1; the match to TRBD2 covers 8 bases. Trimming at V came to 3 bases and at J to 0 bases, leaving 2 bases not matched to a gene. CDR3 length: 15 residues. Germline CDR1 reads SGDLS; CDR2 reads YYNGEE. The chain's CDR3 is CASSAGTSSYNEQFF. As DNA, the CDR3 is TGTGCCAGCAGCGCTGGGACTAGCTCCTACAATGAGCAGTTCTTC. Full variable domain (missing parts from reference TRBV9 and TRBJ2-1): DSGVTQTPKHLITATGQRVTLRCSPRSGDLSVYWYQQSLDQGLQFLIQYYNGEERAKGNILERFSAQQFPDLHSELNLSSLELGDSALYFCASSAGTSSYNEQFFGPGTRLTVL.

V usage is TRBV15 and J usage is TRBJ2-2; 7 positions agree with TRBD1. The CDR3 contains 14 residues. V was pared by 5 bases and J by 1 base, with 1 base of the junction left unmatched. CDR1 is LNHNV and CDR2 is YYDKDF in the germline V gene (reference sequence). The CDR3 region has the DNA TGTGCCACCAGCGACAGGGAGAACACCGGGGAGCTGTTTTTT. It specifies CATSDRENTGELFF. Full variable domain (rest looked up from reference TRBV15 and TRBJ2-2): DAMVIQNPRYQVTQFGKPVTLSCSQTLNHNVMYWYQQKSSQAPKLLFHYYDKDFNNEADTPDNFQSRRPNTSFCFLDIRSPGLGDTAMYLCATSDRENTGELFFGEGSRLTVL.

CDR3 region: CASSFTTGGRNEQYF. The CDR3 DNA is TGCGCCAGCAGCTTTACTACAGGGGGGAGGAACGAGCAGTACTTC. The chain is built from TRBV5-1 and TRBJ2-7, with 8 bases aligning to TRBD1. The CDR3 totals 15 residues. J gave up 5 bases and V 2 bases, and 9 bases lay outside the gene matches. Germline CDR1 and CDR2: SGHRS and YFSETQ.